This entry lists 8 T cell receptor beta chains sequenced from one sample in a study of CD4 T cells in relation to SARS-CoV-2 and coronaviruses. CD4+ T cells from unexposed donors were obtained before the COVID-19 pandemic (2011-2018). Assay used: immunoSEQ multiplex PCR; TCRdb lists only in-frame clones, some missing. This sample yields roughly 68,000 clones, of which 90% to 95% are seen a single time; 0.23% belongs to the top ten. Sequencing input: naive CD4+ T cells from PBMCs. The subset was: naive CD4+ T cells isolated by negative enrichment. These receptors all come from a human donor in good health.

The chain couples TRBV5-6 to TRBJ1-3, with a weak D call TRBD1 (5 bases). This CDR3 comprises 14 residues. Trimming left V 6 bases short and J 1 base short, with 11 bases between. Germline lookup yields CDR1 SGHDT and CDR2 YYEEEE. The CDR3 loop is CASTSQGSGNTIYF. The CDR3 bases are TGTGCCAGCACCAGCCAGGGATCTGGAAACACCATATATTTT.

This clone has a single count. The junction and the germline gene differ at one end; a read error may be behind it. The genes are TRBV7-7 and TRBJ2-5; no firm D call. The CDR3 contains 15 residues. CDR1 and CDR2 from the germline V gene are SSHAT and FNYEAQ (reference sequence). The CDR3 DNA follows: TGTGCTAGCAGCTTAGATTGGGGTGGGGAAGAGACCCAGTACTTC. Translated: CASSLDWGGEETQYF.

The chain combines TRBV7-9 with TRBJ2-3; D ambiguous. The CDR3 is 14 residues long. CDR1 SEHNR and CDR2 FQNEAQ come from the germline V gene (reference sequence). Trimming removed 1 base from V and 0 bases from J, with 5 bases in between. CDR3 residues: CASSLDESTDTQYF. CDR3 bases: TGTGCCAGCAGCTTAGACGAGAGCACAGATACGCAGTATTTT.

The table lists this clone with a count of one. The chain has TRBV27 and TRBJ2-3; 7 nucleotides line up with TRBD1. The CDR3 totals 13 residues. Germline lookup yields CDR1 MNHEY and CDR2 SMNVEV (reference sequence). V lost 5 bases and J lost 14; bases outside the gene matches: 13. The CDR3 nucleotides are TGTGCCAGCAGTACGCCCGGGACAGTTCCCCGGTATTTT. Translated: CASSTPGTVPRYF.

This clone showed up just once. The CDR3 nucleotides are TGTGCCAGCTCACTCCTCCCACTGCAGGAAAACACCTACGAGCAGTACTTC. Protein sequence: CASSLLPLQENTYEQYF. This chain connects TRBV18 to TRBJ2-7; D ambiguous. Looked up from germline, CDR1 is KGHSH and CDR2 is LQKENI. This CDR3 comprises 17 residues. V lost 4 bases and J lost 2, with 21 bases in between.

This clone has just one count. In DNA form, the CDR3 reads TGTGCCAGCACCCGGACCGGGACAGGTGGCTACACCTTC. This translates into CASTRTGTGGYTF. V usage is TRBV3-1 (or the pseudogene TRBV3-2) and J usage is TRBJ1-2; 8 bases fit TRBD1. Losses at the gene ends were 7 bases for V and 7 bases for J; bases not matched to a gene: 8. Germline V lookup: CDR1 LGHDT, CDR2 YNNKEL (reference sequence). This CDR3 has 13 residues.

This chain connects TRBV6-6 to TRBJ1-3; D is uncertain. This CDR3 is 15 amino acids long. V lost 7 bases, J lost 0 bases, and 13 bases lay in between. Germline V gives CDR1 MNHNY, CDR2 SVGAGI (reference sequence). CDR3 in DNA: TGTGCCAGCAAGGGTGAGTCCGCCTCTGGAAACACCATATATTTT. It translates to CASKGESASGNTIYF.

The chain couples TRBV19 to TRBJ2-3, with D unclear. Germline CDR1 reads LNHDA; CDR2 reads SQIVND (reference sequence). V dropped 5 bases and J dropped 6 bases, with 15 bases sitting between them. The CDR3 spans 14 residues. As DNA, the CDR3 is TGTGCCAGTAGTCCAATGAATAGTGGGGATACGCAGTATTTT. The encoded protein is CASSPMNSGDTQYF.